The 23 T cell receptor beta chains below come from one sample, sequenced in a study of vaccination effects on CD4 cells after COVID-19. Antigens for these TCRs are unknown. Libraries were prepared by immunoSEQ multiplex PCR; TCRdb keeps only in-frame clonotypes and omits some of them. The sample holds around 25,000 clones, roughly 73% seen once. Antigen-specific CD4+ T cells expanded by the ViraFEST assay with viral peptide pools were then sequenced. The culture ran for approximately 10 days before CD4+ T cells were isolated. According to the study, vaccine recipients showed no prior SARS-CoV-2 infection and negative nucleocapsid antibodies. The source material was CD4+ T cells from PBMCs cultured with SARS-CoV-2 spike peptides, sampled before COVID-19 vaccination. All receptors derive from a human donor who received a COVID-19 vaccine.

This clone was seen only once. The V and J genes are TRBV5-1 and TRBJ2-1; 10 bases map to TRBD2. The CDR3 spans 17 residues. The junction had 3 bases not matched to a gene; V was cut back by 0 bases and J by 0 bases. The germline V gene has CDR1 SGHRS and CDR2 YFSETQ. The CDR3 sequence: CASSLVASGSSYNEQFF. The DNA for the CDR3 is TGCGCCAGCAGCTTGGTGGCTAGCGGGAGCTCCTACAATGAGCAGTTCTTC.

This clone rates as medium-sized. The chain joins TRBV6-1 to TRBJ1-1; 9 bases are a match to TRBD1. CDR3 length equals 14 residues. CDR1 MNHNS and CDR2 SASEGT come from the germline V gene. V lost 2 bases, J lost 5 bases, and 3 bases stayed unmatched. The DNA for the CDR3 is TGTGCCAGCAGTGAACAGACAGGGGGGACTGAAGCTTTCTTT. Its protein is CASSEQTGGTEAFF.

The rearrangement links TRBV6-5 to TRBJ1-2; D might be TRBD1 (6 bases). Trimming removed 6 bases from V and 6 bases from J, with 14 bases in between. Looked up from germline, CDR1 is MNHEY and CDR2 is SVGAGI. The CDR3 has 13 residues. CDR3 amino acids: CASRTQGVNGYTF. In DNA form, the CDR3 reads TGTGCCAGCAGGACACAGGGTGTAAATGGCTACACCTTC.

This clone came up once. The V call is TRBV3-1 (or the pseudogene TRBV3-2), the J call TRBJ2-5; D not resolved. Germline loops: CDR1 LGHDT, CDR2 YNNKEL (reference sequence). This CDR3 comprises 14 residues. The V end lost 3 bases, the J end lost 2 bases, and 10 bases lay between the germline ends. CDR3 sequence: CASSHLTTQETQYF. The CDR3 DNA reads as TGTGCCAGCAGCCATTTGACGACTCAAGAGACCCAGTACTTC.

The chain combines TRBV10-3 with TRBJ2-7; TRBD1 matches 8 bases. Germline V CDR1 and CDR2: ENHRY, SYGVKD. The CDR3 runs to 14 residues. Trimming at V came to 6 bases and at J to 2 bases, leaving 6 bases not matched to a gene. CDR3 nucleotide sequence: TGTGCCATCAGGGGGACAGGAACCCCCTACGAGCAGTACTTC. This encodes CAIRGTGTPYEQYF.

This clone appeared once. The chain uses TRBV6-5 and TRBJ2-1; D ambiguous. The V and J ends lost 1 base and 3 bases respectively, with 13 bases between them. The CDR3 runs 16 residues. Looked up from germline, CDR1 is MNHEY and CDR2 is SVGAGI. The CDR3 spells CASSYLQASHYNEQFF. Here the CDR3 DNA reads TGTGCCAGCAGTTACTTACAAGCGAGTCACTACAATGAGCAGTTCTTC.

This clone was observed a few times. This chain links TRBV24-1 with TRBJ1-2; no clear D gene. V lost 7 bases and J lost 8, with 19 bases in between. This CDR3 has 14 residues. Germline lookup yields CDR1 KGHDR and CDR2 SFDVKD. CDR3 sequence (DNA): TGTGCCACCAGCCCCAGGTACGAGGGTGGAGGCTACACCTTC. Amino acids: CATSPRYEGGGYTF.

The rearrangement links TRBV21-1 to TRBJ2-3; the table gives TRBD2 as D, unverified against the DNA. TRBV21-1 is deemed a pseudogene. This CDR3 has 17 amino acids. The CDR3 region is CASKASGGTRFTDTQYF. The CDR3, as DNA: TGTGCCAGCAAAGCTAGCGGGGGGACCAGATTCACAGATACGCAGTATTTT.

The chain links TRBV19 to TRBJ2-7; TRBD2 is a possible D gene (5 bases). The V end was cut by 0 bases, the J end by 2 bases, with 11 bases between. In germline, CDR1 is LNHDA, CDR2 SQIVND (reference sequence). There are 15 residues in the CDR3. CDR3 region: CASSIEKFGAYEQYF. In DNA, the CDR3 is TGTGCCAGTAGTATAGAAAAGTTCGGGGCCTACGAGCAGTACTTC. Full variable domain (missing parts from reference TRBV19 and TRBJ2-7): DGGITQSPKYLFRKEGQNVTLSCEQNLNHDAMYWYRQDPGQGLRLIYYSQIVNDFQKGDIAEGYSVSREKKESFPLTVTSAQKNPTAFYLCASSIEKFGAYEQYFGPGTRLTVT.

This chain connects TRBV5-1 to TRBJ2-3; no definite D call. The CDR3 covers 11 residues. V was trimmed by 4 bases and J by 5 bases, leaving 5 bases between them. CDR1 SGHRS and CDR2 YFSETQ come from the germline V gene. CDR3 bases: TGCGCCAGCAGCCTCCAAGATACGCAGTATTTT. It codes for CASSLQDTQYF.

This clone has just a few counts. This chain links TRBV7-9 with TRBJ2-2; 7 nucleotides line up with TRBD1. The V segment lost 6 bases and the J segment 0 bases; nucleotides outside the gene matches: 4. The CDR3 has 15 amino acids. Germline V CDR1 and CDR2: SEHNR, FQNEAQ (reference sequence). The CDR3 loop reads CASRKGGSNTGELFF. The CDR3 coding sequence is TGTGCCAGCAGGAAAGGGGGCTCGAACACCGGGGAGCTGTTTTTT.

This clone showed up just a few times. This CDR3 is CASSSPFNEKLFF. CDR3 coding DNA: TGTGCCAGCAGTTCCCCTTTTAATGAAAAACTGTTTTTT. The genes are TRBV27 and TRBJ1-4, with D unclear. The length of the CDR3 is 13 residues. Germline V gene lookup returns CDR1 MNHEY and CDR2 SMNVEV (reference sequence). Trimming removed 4 bases at V and 4 bases at J, with 7 bases between.

Only a few counts were recorded for this clone. The J gene is TRBJ1-2, the V gene TRBV4-1, with D perhaps matching TRBD1 (5 bases). Germline V gene data show CDR1 as MGHRA and CDR2 as YSYEKL. This CDR3 comprises 12 residues. V shed 1 base and J shed 13 bases, with 13 bases lying between them. The CDR3 coding sequence is TGCGCCAGCAGCCAAGTCGGGGGAAAGGGCACCTTC. Its protein product is CASSQVGGKGTF.

The chain has TRBV5-1 and TRBJ2-1; perhaps TRBD1 as D (6 bases). CDR1 is SGHRS, CDR2 YFSETQ, per germline. V shed 0 bases and J shed 0 bases, with 7 bases lying between them. The CDR3 covers 15 residues. The CDR3 bases are TGCGCCAGCAGCTTGGTAGGGGGCTCCTACAATGAGCAGTTCTTC. Protein sequence: CASSLVGGSYNEQFF.

This sequence joins TRBV3-1 (or the pseudogene TRBV3-2) and TRBJ1-6, with D tentatively TRBD1 (5 bases). The germline gives CDR1 LGHDT, CDR2 YNNKEL (reference sequence). V was cut by 5 bases and J by 3 bases, with 11 bases left in between. The CDR3 consists of 15 residues. The CDR3 loop is CASSGAGGYNSPLHF. The CDR3 coding sequence is TGTGCCAGCAGCGGGGCCGGGGGCTATAATTCACCCCTCCACTTT.

The rearrangement links TRBV30 to TRBJ2-5; D gene unclear. The germline V and J ends were trimmed by 2 bases and 4 bases, with 11 bases remaining between them. The germline CDR1 and CDR2 sequences are GTSNPN and SVGIG (reference sequence). The CDR3 is made up of 13 amino acids. The CDR3 DNA reads as TGTGCCTGGAGTCTACGGAATTCAGAGACCCAGTACTTC. Residues: CAWSLRNSETQYF.

The chain employs TRBV5-1 and TRBJ1-1; D uncertain. Trimming pared 4 bases from V and 1 base from J, leaving 20 bases between. Germline V CDR1 and CDR2: SGHRS, YFSETQ. The CDR3 contains 17 residues. CDR3: CASSASVGAGGNTEAFF. The DNA for the CDR3 is TGCGCCAGCAGCGCTAGCGTGGGAGCAGGTGGGAACACTGAAGCTTTCTTT.

The chain is built from TRBV6-5 and TRBJ1-3; D is perhaps TRBD1 (6 bases). The CDR3 has 15 residues. Germline CDR1 MNHEY, CDR2 SVGAGI. The V end was cut by 7 bases, the J end by 2 bases, with 15 bases between. The CDR3 loop reads CASTKTGSAGNTIYF. CDR3 bases: TGTGCCAGCACCAAGACAGGATCGGCTGGAAACACCATATATTTT.

In its sample, this clone was seen once. The chain uses TRBV6-1 and TRBJ2-7; the D gene is possibly TRBD2 (5 bases). Germline V lookup: CDR1 MNHNS, CDR2 SASEGT. V was trimmed by 4 bases and J by 0 bases, leaving 16 bases between them. The CDR3 sequence is 16 residues long. In DNA, the CDR3 is TGTGCCAGCAGTGGACCCAAATTAGCGATCTCCTACGAGCAGTACTTC. The encoded protein is CASSGPKLAISYEQYF.

A single count supports this clone. This chain uses TRBV9 with TRBJ2-7, with D maybe TRBD1 (6 bases). Trimming took off 4 bases at V and 0 bases at J, with 11 bases between the two ends. This CDR3 spans 14 amino acids. CDR1 SGDLS and CDR2 YYNGEE come from the germline V gene. The CDR3 region has the DNA TGTGCCAGCAGCCCCGGGACACACTCCTACGAGCAGTACTTC. Amino acid sequence: CASSPGTHSYEQYF.

The chain combines TRBV11-2 with TRBJ2-1; TRBD2 matches at 7 bases. V dropped 1 base and J dropped 0; count of bases not matched to a gene: 9. CDR1 and CDR2 from the germline V gene are SGHAT and FQNNGV. The CDR3 sequence is 18 residues long. The CDR3 sequence: CASSLVFGTGGSYNEQFF. CDR3 in DNA: TGTGCCAGCAGCTTAGTGTTTGGAACGGGGGGCTCCTACAATGAGCAGTTCTTC.

The J gene is TRBJ1-2, the V gene TRBV12-3 or TRBV12-4, with D tentatively TRBD1 (6 bases). This CDR3 has 13 amino acids. V was shortened by 3 bases and J by 5 bases, with 10 bases between the two germline ends. The CDR3: CASSLTGGYGYTF. Written as DNA, the CDR3 is TGTGCCAGCAGTTTGACAGGAGGATATGGCTACACCTTC.

The chain carries TRBV19 and TRBJ1-3, with D possibly matching TRBD1 (6 bases). The V end lost 2 bases, the J end lost 3 bases, and 8 bases lay between the germline ends. This CDR3 has 14 residues. Germline V gene lookup returns CDR1 LNHDA and CDR2 SQIVND (reference sequence). The CDR3 loop reads CASSIRTDGNTIYF. DNA for the CDR3: TGTGCCAGTAGTATAAGGACAGATGGAAACACCATATATTTT. Full variable domain (rest looked up from reference TRBV19 and TRBJ1-3): DGGITQSPKYLFRKEGQNVTLSCEQNLNHDAMYWYRQDPGQGLRLIYYSQIVNDFQKGDIAEGYSVSREKKESFPLTVTSAQKNPTAFYLCASSIRTDGNTIYFGEGSWLTVV.